These 3 T cell receptor beta chains were all obtained from the same sample, sequenced in a study of T cells expressing NK-cell markers. Using the 5' RACE reads, TCRdb records one entry per CDR3 protein without DNA. The table for this sample gives roughly 160,000 distinct CDR3 sequences. Sequencing was done on a sample of blood T cells: a sorted CD56 or NKG2C T cell subset, CD4+ or CD8+ T cells, or bulk PBMC T cells (not recorded which). The receptor source for this set is a man between 18 and 69 years old in good health.

The gene calls are TRBV7-9 and TRBJ2-6. From germline, CDR1 is SEHNR and CDR2 FQNEAQ (reference sequence). This CDR3 has 14 amino acids. CDR3 sequence: CASSLVLGANVLTF.

The genes are TRBV12-3 or TRBV12-4 and TRBJ2-5; TCRdb calls TRBD2, which cannot be checked without DNA. This CDR3 has 15 amino acids. The CDR3 region is CASNSGLAVLETQYF.

The chain uses TRBV2 and TRBJ1-5; TCRdb's D call, TRBD1, is unchecked because there is no DNA. Germline V CDR1 and CDR2: SNHLY, FYNNEI. The CDR3 has 13 amino acids. The CDR3 region is CASSDPGARPQHF.